These 22 T cell receptor beta chains were sequenced from one sample in a study of response to subunit inactivated influenza vaccine. TCRdb itself ran the RT-PCR reads through MiXCR, one entry per CDR3 protein. The table includes 650,000 to 800,000 distinct CDR3 sequences, more than 11% detected once. Here the sequenced sample was PBMCs from blood, taken 14 days before vaccination. The receptors were sampled from a middle-aged man who received an inactivated influenza vaccine.

This clonotype was observed a few times. V gene TRBV4-2 combines with J gene TRBJ1-1; possibly TRBD1 for D (6 bases). The CDR3 contains 15 residues. V was pared by 4 bases and J by 8 bases, with 20 bases between. CDR1 LGHNA and CDR2 YNFKEQ come from the germline V gene. The DNA for the CDR3 is TGTGCCAGCAGCCCTACCCCCGGGGGGCCTGTGGAAGCTTTCTTT. This gives the protein CASSPTPGGPVEAFF.

This chain uses TRBV5-5 with TRBJ1-1, with D maybe TRBD1 (5 bases). The CDR3 extends over 13 amino acids. The V end lost 0 bases, the J end lost 5 bases, and 8 bases lay between the germline ends. From germline, CDR1 is SGHKS and CDR2 YYEKEE (reference sequence). For the CDR3, the DNA is TGTGCCAGCAGCTTGGGGGACGGAACTGAAGCTTTCTTT. As protein: CASSLGDGTEAFF. Supplemented by reference TRBV5-5 and TRBJ1-1, the full variable domain reads DAGVTQSPTHLIKTRGQQVTLRCSPISGHKSVSWYQQVLGQGPQFIFQYYEKEERGRGNFPDRFSARQFPNYSSELNVNALLLGDSALYLCASSLGDGTEAFFGQGTRLTVV.

This clonotype turned up a few times. This chain connects TRBV11-2 to TRBJ2-1, with no clear D. V lost 2 bases to trimming and J lost 5 bases, with 19 bases between them. The V gene's germline CDR1 is SGHAT and CDR2 FQNNGV. There are 17 residues in the CDR3. The DNA for the CDR3 is TGTGCCAGCAGCTTAATCTCTTTCGGCCAGAAGAACAATGAGCAGTTCTTC. Protein: CASSLISFGQKNNEQFF.

Many counts were recorded for this clonotype. The junction and the germline gene differ at one end; a read error may be behind it. The chain recombines TRBV5-1 with TRBJ2-3, with D unresolved. This CDR3 is 11 amino acids long. Germline V lookup: CDR1 SGHRS, CDR2 YFSETQ. CDR3 region: CASSLEDTQYF. The CDR3 DNA reads TGTGCCAGCAGCTTAGAAGATACGCAGTATTTT.

About this clonotype itself: An end of the junction does not agree with germline; a read error may underlie this. The chain uses TRBV7-2 and TRBJ2-2, with D possibly TRBD2 on 5 matching bases. Per the germline V gene, CDR1 is SGHTA and CDR2 is FQGNSA. CDR3 length equals 13 residues. This CDR3 is CDSSPRGTGELFF. In DNA form, the CDR3 reads TGTGACAGCAGCCCACGGGGCACCGGGGAGCTGTTTTTT.

This clonotype has a handful of counts. The chain has TRBV5-1 and TRBJ1-3, with a weak D call TRBD1 (5 bases). The CDR3 contains 19 residues. Germline V CDR1 and CDR2: SGHRS, YFSETQ. V lost 3 bases and J lost 0, with 22 bases in between. The CDR3 is CASSSGQDRTPFSGNTIYF. In nucleotides, the CDR3 is TGCGCCAGCAGCTCTGGACAAGACCGGACGCCTTTCTCTGGAAACACCATATATTTT.

This clonotype was detected a few times. The J gene is TRBJ2-1, the V gene TRBV9, with 10 bases matching TRBD1. The germline V gene has CDR1 SGDLS and CDR2 YYNGEE. The CDR3 is 15 residues long. Trimming at V came to 7 bases and at J to 2 bases, leaving 6 bases not matched to a gene. CDR3 amino acids: CASQPGTGAYNEQFF. In DNA, the CDR3 is TGTGCCAGCCAACCCGGGACAGGGGCCTACAATGAGCAGTTCTTC.

This clonotype was counted between two and nine times. The chain recombines TRBV6-5 with TRBJ1-4; D remains ambiguous. This CDR3 is built from 15 residues. Looked up from germline, CDR1 is MNHEY and CDR2 is SVGAGI. Trimming pared 4 bases from V and 5 bases from J, leaving 14 bases between. The chain's CDR3 is CASSLFGPVNEKLFF. The CDR3 DNA follows: TGTGCCAGCAGTTTGTTTGGGCCGGTGAATGAAAAACTGTTTTTT.

This clonotype was seen more than once but under ten times. This sequence joins TRBV28 and TRBJ2-7; D gene ambiguous. The germline V gene encodes CDR1 MDHEN and CDR2 SYDVKM. CDR3 length: 14 amino acids. V lost 3 bases, J lost 0 bases, and 9 bases lay in between. The CDR3 is CASSFRVYSYEQYF. The CDR3 coding sequence is TGTGCCAGCAGTTTTAGGGTGTACTCCTACGAGCAGTACTTC.

In its sample, this clonotype was seen a few times. DNA for the CDR3: TGCGCCAGCAGCTCTAACAGGGTTCCCACAGATACGCAGTATTTT. Translating it yields CASSSNRVPTDTQYF. V usage is TRBV4-1 and J usage is TRBJ2-3, with D possibly being TRBD1 (6 bases). The CDR3 runs 15 residues. V shed 5 bases and J shed 2 bases, with 14 bases lying between them. The germline CDR1 and CDR2 sequences are MGHRA and YSYEKL.

This clonotype was seen a handful of times. The chain is built from TRBV7-8 and TRBJ1-5; D unresolved. The CDR3 loop spans 14 amino acids. Germline values: CDR1 SGHVS, CDR2 FQNEAQ. Trimming pared 2 bases from V and 5 bases from J, leaving 10 bases between. The CDR3 nucleotides read TGTGCCAGCAGCTTAAGGGCTTTAGATCAGCCCCAGCATTTT. Its translation: CASSLRALDQPQHF.

Ten or more counts support this clonotype. The rearrangement links TRBV7-8 to TRBJ2-7; D remains unclear. The CDR3 has 14 residues. The germline V and J ends were trimmed by 5 bases and 0 bases, with 11 bases remaining between them. Germline values: CDR1 SGHVS, CDR2 FQNEAQ. CDR3 nucleotides: TGTGCCAGCAGCCCGAGTGGAACCTCCTACGAGCAGTACTTC. As protein: CASSPSGTSYEQYF.

This clonotype showed up many times. The V gene is TRBV15, the J gene TRBJ2-7; D assignment may be TRBD1 or TRBD2 (5 bases each). Per germline, CDR1 LNHNV and CDR2 YYDKDF (reference sequence). Trimming removed 1 base from V and 5 bases from J, with 15 bases in between. The CDR3 covers 15 residues. CDR3 in DNA: TGTGCCACCAGCAGAGTAAGTCAGGGAGTCAACGAGCAGTACTTC. Translating gives CATSRVSQGVNEQYF.

This clonotype has only a few counts. Here the CDR3 reads CASSYWVSGGGSSYNEQFF. The CDR3 DNA reads as TGTGCCAGCAGTTACTGGGTTAGCGGGGGGGGAAGCTCCTACAATGAGCAGTTCTTC. The rearrangement joins TRBV6-2 or TRBV6-3 to TRBJ2-1; 11 positions agree with TRBD2. Germline assignment: CDR1 MNHEY and CDR2 SVGEGT. CDR3 length equals 19 residues. With V trimmed by 1 base and J by 0 bases, 8 bases remained unmatched.

The V gene is TRBV5-1, the J gene TRBJ2-7, with D unclear. Germline assignment: CDR1 SGHRS and CDR2 YFSETQ. The V end was cut by 7 bases, the J end by 2 bases, with 16 bases between. The length of the CDR3 is 14 residues. The CDR3 nucleotides read TGCGCCAGCCGATTGGCACAGTCAACCTACGAGCAGTACTTC. This sequence encodes CASRLAQSTYEQYF.

This clonotype has just one count. This chain connects TRBV6-1 to TRBJ1-1, with a weak D call TRBD1 (5 bases). The CDR3 runs 12 residues. Germline CDR1 MNHNS, CDR2 SASEGT. V gave up 10 bases and J gave up 0 bases, with 9 bases separating them. The CDR3 DNA reads TGTGCCATCAGCAGGGTGAACACTGAAGCTTTCTTT. Translation gives CAISRVNTEAFF.

This clonotype was observed at least ten times. This chain links TRBV20-1 with TRBJ2-1; D is unclear. Germline lookup yields CDR1 DFQATT and CDR2 SNEGSKA (reference sequence). The CDR3 covers 13 residues. V was trimmed by 6 bases and J by 4 bases, leaving 13 bases between them. This CDR3 is CSADFGPYNEQFF. CDR3 coding DNA: TGCAGTGCGGATTTTGGACCGTACAATGAGCAGTTCTTC.

The sample holds a few counts of this clonotype. One junction end disagrees with the germline gene, perhaps due to a read error. V gene TRBV20-1 combines with J gene TRBJ2-4, with a tentative D call TRBD1 (5 bases). This CDR3 has 15 amino acids. CDR1 and CDR2 from the germline V gene are DFQATT and SNEGSKA (reference sequence). This CDR3 reads CCARDQGFVKNIQYF. The CDR3 region has the DNA TGCTGTGCTAGAGATCAGGGTTTCGTCAAAAACATTCAGTACTTC.

This clonotype showed up many times. The J gene is TRBJ2-4, the V gene TRBV7-2; no clear D gene. The ends were cut back, 1 base at V and 11 bases at J, with 12 bases in the middle. The CDR3 consists of 13 residues. The germline CDR1 and CDR2 sequences are SGHTA and FQGNSA. The DNA for the CDR3 is TGTGCCAGCAGCTTAGGGCCCGAAGCCGTTCAGTACTTC. Translating gives CASSLGPEAVQYF.

The chain combines TRBV29-1 with TRBJ2-5; TRBD2 might be the D (5 bases). Germline V CDR1 and CDR2: SQVTM, ANQGSEA. V shed 7 bases and J shed 5 bases, with 20 bases lying between them. The CDR3 has 14 residues. CDR3 sequence (DNA): TGCAGCGGACGCCGCGAGATAGCGTCCGAGACCCAGTACTTC. Translation gives CSGRREIASETQYF.

The genes are TRBV11-3 and TRBJ2-1, with TRBD1 as a possible D gene (6 bases). Trimming took 3 bases from V and 3 from J, leaving 9 bases between them. CDR1 and CDR2 from the germline V gene are SGHNT and YENEEA. This CDR3 region has 14 residues. Here the CDR3 reads CASSLTGYYNEQFF. DNA of the CDR3: TGTGCCAGCAGCTTGACAGGCTACTACAATGAGCAGTTCTTC.

This chain connects TRBV6-2 or TRBV6-3 to TRBJ2-7; weak D call: TRBD1 (5 bases). V lost 6 bases to trimming and J lost 0 bases, with 21 bases between them. The length of the CDR3 is 17 residues. CDR1 is MNHEY, CDR2 SVGEGT, per germline. The CDR3 spells CASRGLYSTESSYEQYF. The CDR3 nucleotides are TGTGCCAGCAGGGGGCTATATAGTACGGAGAGCTCCTACGAGCAGTACTTC.